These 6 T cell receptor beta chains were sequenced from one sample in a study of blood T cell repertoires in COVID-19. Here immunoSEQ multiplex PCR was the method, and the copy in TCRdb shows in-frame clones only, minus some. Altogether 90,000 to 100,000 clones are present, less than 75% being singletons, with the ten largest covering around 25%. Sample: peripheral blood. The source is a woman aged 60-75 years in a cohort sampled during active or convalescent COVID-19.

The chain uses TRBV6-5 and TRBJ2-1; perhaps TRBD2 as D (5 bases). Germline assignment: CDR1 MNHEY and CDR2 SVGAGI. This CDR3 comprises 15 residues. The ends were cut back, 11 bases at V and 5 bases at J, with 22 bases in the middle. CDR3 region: CAGGLSASFDNEQFF. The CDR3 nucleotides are TGTGCCGGAGGTTTATCGGCCAGTTTCGACAATGAGCAGTTCTTC.

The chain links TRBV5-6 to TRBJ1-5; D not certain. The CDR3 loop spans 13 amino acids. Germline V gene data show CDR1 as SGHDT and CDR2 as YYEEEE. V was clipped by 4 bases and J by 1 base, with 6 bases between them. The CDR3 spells CASSPGSNQPQHF. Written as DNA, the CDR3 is TGTGCCAGCAGCCCCGGGAGCAATCAGCCCCAGCATTTT.

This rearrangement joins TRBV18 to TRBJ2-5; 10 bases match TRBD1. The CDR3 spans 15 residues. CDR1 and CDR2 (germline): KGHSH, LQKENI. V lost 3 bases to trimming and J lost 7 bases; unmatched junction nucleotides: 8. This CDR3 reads CASSPGQGPTGTQYF. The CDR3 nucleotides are TGTGCCAGCTCACCGGGACAGGGGCCGACGGGGACCCAGTACTTC.

The CDR3 protein is CASSWTGTGPNSPLHF. For the CDR3, the DNA is TGTGCCAGCAGCTGGACCGGGACAGGGCCGAATTCACCCCTCCACTTT. This rearrangement joins TRBV5-6 to TRBJ1-6; 9 nucleotides align to TRBD1. This CDR3 contains 16 residues. CDR1 and CDR2 from the germline V gene are SGHDT and YYEEEE. J gave up 7 bases and V 3 bases, and 8 bases lay outside the gene matches.

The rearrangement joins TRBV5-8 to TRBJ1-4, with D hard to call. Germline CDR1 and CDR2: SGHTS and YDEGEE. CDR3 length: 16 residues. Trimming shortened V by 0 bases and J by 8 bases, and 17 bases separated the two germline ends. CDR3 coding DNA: TGTGCCAGCAGCTTGGGCCTGGGAGACCCGACGGAAAAACTGTTTTTT. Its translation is CASSLGLGDPTEKLFF.

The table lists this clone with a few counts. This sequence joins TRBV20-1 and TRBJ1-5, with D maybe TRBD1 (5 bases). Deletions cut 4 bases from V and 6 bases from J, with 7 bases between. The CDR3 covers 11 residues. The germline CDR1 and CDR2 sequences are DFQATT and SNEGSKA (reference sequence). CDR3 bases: TGCAGTGCTACGGGGGTTCAGCCCCAGCATTTT. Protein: CSATGVQPQHF.